These 8 T cell receptor beta chains were all obtained from the same sample, sequenced in a study of cytomegalovirus exposure and HLA in healthy donors. PCR primers comprised 60 Vbeta and 13 Jbeta primers. Method: immunoSEQ multiplex PCR; TCRdb's copy keeps in-frame clones and lacks some. This table holds tens of thousands of clones, 65% found once. The material sequenced was PBMCs. The receptors derive from a man aged 45-65 years in good health and CMV-seropositive.

This clone was recorded only once. The chain carries TRBV28 and TRBJ2-7, with 8 bases that match TRBD1. The ends lost 0 bases at V and 5 bases at J; junction bases unmatched: 0. From germline, CDR1 is MDHEN and CDR2 SYDVKM. The length of the CDR3 is 13 residues. Written as DNA, the CDR3 is TGTGCCAGCAGTTTATGGACAGGGGACGAGCAGTACTTC. Translated, it gives CASSLWTGDEQYF.

In its sample, this clone is medium-sized. DNA for the CDR3: TGCGCCAGCAGCTTTCAGGGTACGGGCACTGAAGCTTTCTTT. It yields the protein CASSFQGTGTEAFF. V and J are TRBV5-1 and TRBJ1-1, with D possibly matching TRBD1 (5 bases). This CDR3 region has 14 residues. The germline V gene has CDR1 SGHRS and CDR2 YFSETQ. V lost 2 bases to trimming and J lost 4 bases, with 12 bases between them.

The chain joins TRBV2 to TRBJ2-5, with TRBD1 matching 9 bases. The CDR3 is made up of 15 amino acids. Trimming at V came to 7 bases and at J to 5 bases, leaving 11 bases not matched to a gene. Per germline, CDR1 SNHLY and CDR2 FYNNEI. This CDR3 reads CASTPTGGRGETQYF. The CDR3 coding sequence is TGTGCCAGCACCCCGACAGGGGGTCGCGGGGAGACCCAGTACTTC.

This chain links TRBV19 with TRBJ2-1; D gene ambiguous. The CDR3 has 12 residues. Germline CDR1 and CDR2: LNHDA and SQIVND (reference sequence). Trimming took 4 bases from V and 6 from J, leaving 7 bases between them. Here the CDR3 DNA reads TGTGCCAGTAGTAACTTCGGCAATGAGCAGTTCTTC. Translating gives CASSNFGNEQFF.

The chain employs TRBV4-2 and TRBJ1-5; D unresolved. This CDR3 is built from 16 residues. Trimming pared 0 bases from V and 2 bases from J, leaving 11 bases between. The germline V gene has CDR1 LGHNA and CDR2 YNFKEQ. CDR3: CASSQEGGQGNQPQHF. The DNA for the CDR3 is TGTGCCAGCAGCCAAGAGGGAGGTCAGGGCAATCAGCCCCAGCATTTT.

The CDR3 DNA is TGCGCCAGCAGCACGGACAGGACCTACGAGCAGTACTTC. This translates into CASSTDRTYEQYF. The V call is TRBV5-1, the J call TRBJ2-7; 7 bases align to TRBD1. The CDR3 contains 13 residues. J was trimmed by 2 bases and V by 4 bases; bases with no gene match: 3. Germline values: CDR1 SGHRS, CDR2 YFSETQ.

A remark on this clone: Other DNA sequences from this sample encode an identical CDR3 as well. The rearrangement links TRBV30 to TRBJ2-7; 7 bases are a match to TRBD1. Looked up from germline, CDR1 is GTSNPN and CDR2 is SVGIG (reference sequence). The CDR3 spans 12 residues. V lost 2 bases and J lost 6; bases outside the gene matches: 4. The CDR3 protein is CAWSPGGSEQYF. As DNA, the CDR3 is TGTGCCTGGAGTCCAGGGGGAAGCGAGCAGTACTTC.

This clone was counted between two and nine times. This chain connects TRBV7-3 to TRBJ2-7; 8 bases agree with TRBD1. V shed 5 bases and J 7 bases; nucleotides not matched to a gene: 13. The V gene's germline CDR1 is SGHTA and CDR2 FQGTGA. The CDR3 is 15 residues long. CDR3 protein: CASSPPGQGAREQYF. In DNA form, the CDR3 reads TGTGCCAGCAGCCCCCCCGGGCAGGGGGCGCGTGAGCAGTACTTC. The variable domain in full, completed from reference TRBV7-3 and TRBJ2-7, reads GAGVSQTPSNKVTEKGKYVELRCDPISGHTALYWYRQSLGQGPEFLIYFQGTGAADDSGLPNDRFFAVRPEGSVSTLKIQRTERGDSAVYLCASSPPGQGAREQYFGPGTRLTVT.